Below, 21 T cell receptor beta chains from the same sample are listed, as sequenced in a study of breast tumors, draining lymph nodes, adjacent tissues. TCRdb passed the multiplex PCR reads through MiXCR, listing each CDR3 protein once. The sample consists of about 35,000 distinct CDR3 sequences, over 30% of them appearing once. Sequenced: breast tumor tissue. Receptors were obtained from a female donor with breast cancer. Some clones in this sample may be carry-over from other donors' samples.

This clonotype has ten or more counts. The CDR3 region is CSARDGERATDTQYF. The DNA of the CDR3 is TGCAGTGCTAGAGATGGCGAGAGGGCCACAGATACGCAGTATTTT. The chain employs TRBV20-1 and TRBJ2-3; a weak D match, TRBD2 (5 bases). Trimming took off 0 bases at V and 2 bases at J, with 12 bases between the two ends. Germline V gene sequence: CDR1 DFQATT, CDR2 SNEGSKA (reference sequence). The CDR3 contains 15 residues.

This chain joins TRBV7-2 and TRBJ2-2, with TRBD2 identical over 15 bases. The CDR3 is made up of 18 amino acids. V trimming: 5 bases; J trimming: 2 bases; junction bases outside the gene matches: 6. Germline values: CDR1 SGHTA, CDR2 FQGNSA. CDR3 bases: TGTGCCAGCAGCATCGGGACTAGCGGGGGGATTAACACCGGGGAGCTGTTTTTT. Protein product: CASSIGTSGGINTGELFF.

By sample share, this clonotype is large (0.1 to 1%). CDR3 DNA: TGTGCCACCAGCAGGGACAGGGCAGTTCACGAGCAGTACTTC. Residues: CATSRDRAVHEQYF. This chain connects TRBV15 to TRBJ2-7; 8 nucleotides line up with TRBD1. The V and J ends lost 3 bases and 5 bases, in that order; junction bases with no gene match: 6. Germline assignment: CDR1 LNHNV and CDR2 YYDKDF (reference sequence). The CDR3 spans 14 residues.

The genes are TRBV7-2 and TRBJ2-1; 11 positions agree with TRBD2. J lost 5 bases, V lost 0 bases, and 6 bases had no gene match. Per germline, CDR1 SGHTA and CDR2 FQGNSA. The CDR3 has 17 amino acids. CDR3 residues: CASSLASLAGVHNEQFF. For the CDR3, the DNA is TGTGCCAGCAGCTTAGCGTCACTAGCGGGAGTGCACAATGAGCAGTTCTTC.

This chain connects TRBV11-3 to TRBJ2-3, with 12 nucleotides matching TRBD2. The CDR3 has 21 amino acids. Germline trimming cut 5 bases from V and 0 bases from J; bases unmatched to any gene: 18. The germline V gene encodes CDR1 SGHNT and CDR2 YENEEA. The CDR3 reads CASSGRGGRTSGTASTDTQYF. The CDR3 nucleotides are TGTGCCAGCAGCGGGAGAGGAGGGCGGACTAGCGGGACAGCTAGCACAGATACGCAGTATTTT.

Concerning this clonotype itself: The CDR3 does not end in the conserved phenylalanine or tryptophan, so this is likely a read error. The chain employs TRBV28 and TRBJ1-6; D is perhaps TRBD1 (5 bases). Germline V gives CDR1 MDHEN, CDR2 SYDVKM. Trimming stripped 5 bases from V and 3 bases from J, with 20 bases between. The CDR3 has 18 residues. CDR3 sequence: CASSGTPLLTDYNSPLHC. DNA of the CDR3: TGTGCCAGCAGTGGGACCCCTCTCTTGACAGACTATAATTCACCCCTCCACTGT.

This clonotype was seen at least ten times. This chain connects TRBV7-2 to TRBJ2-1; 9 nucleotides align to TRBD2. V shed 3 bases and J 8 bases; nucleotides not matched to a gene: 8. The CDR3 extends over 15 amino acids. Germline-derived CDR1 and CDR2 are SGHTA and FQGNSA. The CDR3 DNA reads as TGTGCCAGCAGCTTTCCGGGACTAGCCGCCCATGAGCAGTTCTTC. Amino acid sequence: CASSFPGLAAHEQFF.

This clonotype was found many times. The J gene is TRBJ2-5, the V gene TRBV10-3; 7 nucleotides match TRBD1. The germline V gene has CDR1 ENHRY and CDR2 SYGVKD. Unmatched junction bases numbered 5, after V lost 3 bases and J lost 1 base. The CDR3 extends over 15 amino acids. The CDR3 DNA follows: TGTGCCATCAGTGACCCCGGACAGGTCCAAGAGACCCAGTACTTC. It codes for CAISDPGQVQETQYF.

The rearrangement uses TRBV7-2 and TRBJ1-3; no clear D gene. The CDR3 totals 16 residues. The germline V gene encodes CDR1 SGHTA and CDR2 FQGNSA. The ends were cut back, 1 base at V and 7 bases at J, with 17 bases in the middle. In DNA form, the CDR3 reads TGTGCCAGCAGCTTAGGCGCGACCCGAAGTGCTAACACCATATATTTT. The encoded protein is CASSLGATRSANTIYF.

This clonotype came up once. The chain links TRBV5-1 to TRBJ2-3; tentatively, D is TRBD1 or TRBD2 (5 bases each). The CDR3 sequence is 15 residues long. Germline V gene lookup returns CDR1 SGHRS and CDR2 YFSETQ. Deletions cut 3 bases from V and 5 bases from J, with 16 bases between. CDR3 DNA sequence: TGCGCCAGCAGCTCTGTGCCCGGGGCGGGAGATACGCAGTATTTT. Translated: CASSSVPGAGDTQYF.

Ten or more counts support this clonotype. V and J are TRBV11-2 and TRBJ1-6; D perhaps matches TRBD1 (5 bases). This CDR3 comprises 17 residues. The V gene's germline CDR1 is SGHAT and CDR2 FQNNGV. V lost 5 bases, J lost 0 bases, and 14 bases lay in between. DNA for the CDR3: TGTGCCAGCAGCCGAGACAGAATGAGCTCCTATAATTCACCCCTCCACTTT. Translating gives CASSRDRMSSYNSPLHF.

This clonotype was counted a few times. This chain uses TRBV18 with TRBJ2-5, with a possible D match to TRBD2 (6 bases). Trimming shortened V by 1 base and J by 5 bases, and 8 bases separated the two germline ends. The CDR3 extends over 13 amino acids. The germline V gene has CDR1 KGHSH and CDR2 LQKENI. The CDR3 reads CASSPRREETQYF. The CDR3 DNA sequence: TGTGCCAGCTCACCACGCCGGGAGGAGACCCAGTACTTC.

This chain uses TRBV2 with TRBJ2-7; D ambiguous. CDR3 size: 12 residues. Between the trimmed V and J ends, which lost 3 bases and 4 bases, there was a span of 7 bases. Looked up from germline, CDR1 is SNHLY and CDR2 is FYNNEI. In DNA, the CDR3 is TGTGCCAGCAGTGACGCGGATTACGAGCAGTACTTC. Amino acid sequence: CASSDADYEQYF.

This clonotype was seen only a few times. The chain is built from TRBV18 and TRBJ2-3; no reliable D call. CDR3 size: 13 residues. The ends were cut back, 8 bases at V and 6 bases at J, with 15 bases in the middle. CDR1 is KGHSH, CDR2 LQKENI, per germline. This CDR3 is CASATFLADTQYF. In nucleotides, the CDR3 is TGTGCCAGCGCCACTTTCTTGGCGGATACGCAGTATTTT. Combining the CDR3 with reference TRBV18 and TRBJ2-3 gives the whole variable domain NAGVMQNPRHLVRRRGQEARLRCSPMKGHSHVYWYRQLPEEGLKFMVYLQKENIIDESGMPKERFSAEFPKEGPSILRIQQVVRGDSAAYFCASATFLADTQYFGPGTRLTVL.

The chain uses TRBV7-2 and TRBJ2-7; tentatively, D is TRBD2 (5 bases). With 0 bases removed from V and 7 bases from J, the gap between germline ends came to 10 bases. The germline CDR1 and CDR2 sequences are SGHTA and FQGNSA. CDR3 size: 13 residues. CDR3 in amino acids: CASSLAGVGEQYF. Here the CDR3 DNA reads TGTGCCAGCAGCTTAGCGGGAGTGGGGGAGCAGTACTTC.

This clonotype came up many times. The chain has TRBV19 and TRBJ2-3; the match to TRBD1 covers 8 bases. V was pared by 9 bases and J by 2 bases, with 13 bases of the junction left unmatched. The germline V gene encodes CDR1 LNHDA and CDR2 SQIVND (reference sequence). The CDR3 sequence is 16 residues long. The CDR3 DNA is TGTGCCAGCAGATTTGGGACAGGCGGGCACACAGATACGCAGTATTTT. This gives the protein CASRFGTGGHTDTQYF.

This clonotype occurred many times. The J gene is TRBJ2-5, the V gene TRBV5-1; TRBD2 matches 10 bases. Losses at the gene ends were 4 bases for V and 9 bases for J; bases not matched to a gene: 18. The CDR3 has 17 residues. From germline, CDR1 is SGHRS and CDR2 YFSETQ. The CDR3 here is CASSRRDKTSGWGAQYF. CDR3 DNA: TGCGCCAGCAGCCGCCGGGACAAGACTAGCGGGTGGGGGGCCCAGTACTTC.

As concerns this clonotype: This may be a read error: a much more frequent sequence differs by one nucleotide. Here the CDR3 reads CASQDRGHSPLYF. The DNA of the CDR3 is TGTGCCAGCCAGGACAGAGGGCATTCACCCCTCTACTTT. V and J are TRBV6-2 or TRBV6-3 and TRBJ1-6, with D perhaps TRBD1 (6 bases). Germline V gene lookup returns CDR1 MNHEY and CDR2 SVGEGT. The CDR3 has 13 residues.

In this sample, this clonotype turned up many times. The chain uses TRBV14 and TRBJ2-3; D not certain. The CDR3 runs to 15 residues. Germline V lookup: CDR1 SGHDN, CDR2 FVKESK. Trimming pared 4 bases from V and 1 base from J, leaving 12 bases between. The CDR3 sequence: CASSPQDIGTDTQYF. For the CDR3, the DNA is TGTGCCAGCAGCCCGCAGGATATCGGCACAGATACGCAGTATTTT. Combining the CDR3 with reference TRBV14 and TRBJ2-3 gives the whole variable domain EAGVTQFPSHSVIEKGQTVTLRCDPISGHDNLYWYRRVMGKEIKFLLHFVKESKQDESGMPNNRFLAERTGGTYSTLKVQPAELEDSGVYFCASSPQDIGTDTQYFGPGTRLTVL.

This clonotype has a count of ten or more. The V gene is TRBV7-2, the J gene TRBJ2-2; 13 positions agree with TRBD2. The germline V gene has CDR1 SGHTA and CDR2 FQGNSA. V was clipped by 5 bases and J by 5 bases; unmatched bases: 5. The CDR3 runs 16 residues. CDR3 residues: CASSQRTSGSTGELFF. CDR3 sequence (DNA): TGTGCCAGCAGCCAGCGGACTAGCGGGAGTACCGGGGAGCTGTTTTTT.

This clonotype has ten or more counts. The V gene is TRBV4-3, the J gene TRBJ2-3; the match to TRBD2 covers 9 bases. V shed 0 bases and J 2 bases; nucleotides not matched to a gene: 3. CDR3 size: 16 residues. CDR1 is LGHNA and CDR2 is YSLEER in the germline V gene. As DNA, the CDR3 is TGCGCCAGCAGCCAAGATTTAGCGGGAGCCACAGATACGCAGTATTTT. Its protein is CASSQDLAGATDTQYF.